These 2 T cell receptor beta chains came from one sample sequenced in a study of a mutant IDH1 vaccine in newly diagnosed glioma. Described time point: baseline, week 1 (first vaccination visit). Stated treatment: pre-vaccination baseline after standard-of-care therapy. The table came from immunoSEQ multiplex PCR; TCRdb's copy has only in-frame clones and leaves some out. Counted here are 85,000 to 100,000 clones, roughly 77% occurring once; the ten biggest clones make up around 7.5%. The sequencing here drew on PBMCs, taken from a glioma patient treated with radiotherapy, temozolomide or both. The receptors were sampled from a man in his forties or fifties with glioma.

V is TRBV5-1 and J is TRBJ2-2; 7 bases map to TRBD1. Germline V gene sequence: CDR1 SGHRS, CDR2 YFSETQ. The CDR3 has 16 residues. With V trimmed by 4 bases and J by 1 base, 7 bases remained unmatched. DNA for the CDR3: TGCGCCAGCAGCCTATCGACAGGGCTGAACACCGGGGAGCTGTTTTTT. Translated: CASSLSTGLNTGELFF.

The chain carries TRBV4-3 and TRBJ1-4; no clear D. Trimming removed 1 base from V and 7 bases from J, with 7 bases in between. CDR1 and CDR2 (germline): LGHNA, YSLEER. CDR3 length: 13 residues. CDR3 loop: CASSQVQFEKLFF. CDR3 sequence (DNA): TGCGCCAGCAGCCAAGTTCAATTTGAAAAACTGTTTTTT.